Listed here is a single T cell receptor (beta chain). Its antigen is as yet unknown. The CDR3 runs to 11 residues. Germline CDR1 and CDR2: SQVTM and ANQGSEA. V dropped 4 bases and J dropped 11 bases, with 12 bases sitting between them. Study donors comprised healthy, HIV-negative adults devoid of recent acute infection or vaccination. A roughly 220 ng quantity of DNA, 30,000 to 35,000 T cell genomes, went into the sorted-subset replicate PCRs. The protocol was immunoSEQ multiplex PCR, while the TCRdb copy is restricted to in-frame clones and leaves out a portion. The sample includes over 1.5 million clones, 98% seen only once; the top ten take less than 0.55%. The sample is drawn from a study of shared clonotypes between healthy human individuals. Findings and caveats of the study: Clonotype sharing across a handful of donors was observed for around 4.5% of naive CD4 clonotypes. Rarefaction demonstrated incomplete sorted-subset sequencing despite large depth.

The sample was naive CD4+ T cells sorted from blood. Specified subset: CD45RA+ positively selected. This TCR was recovered from a man aged 25 to 45 in good health. The chain employs TRBV29-1 and TRBJ2-1, with D uncertain. The CDR3 sequence is CSVVVNPKQFF. The CDR3 region has the DNA TGCAGCGTTGTTGTTAATCCCAAGCAGTTCTTC.